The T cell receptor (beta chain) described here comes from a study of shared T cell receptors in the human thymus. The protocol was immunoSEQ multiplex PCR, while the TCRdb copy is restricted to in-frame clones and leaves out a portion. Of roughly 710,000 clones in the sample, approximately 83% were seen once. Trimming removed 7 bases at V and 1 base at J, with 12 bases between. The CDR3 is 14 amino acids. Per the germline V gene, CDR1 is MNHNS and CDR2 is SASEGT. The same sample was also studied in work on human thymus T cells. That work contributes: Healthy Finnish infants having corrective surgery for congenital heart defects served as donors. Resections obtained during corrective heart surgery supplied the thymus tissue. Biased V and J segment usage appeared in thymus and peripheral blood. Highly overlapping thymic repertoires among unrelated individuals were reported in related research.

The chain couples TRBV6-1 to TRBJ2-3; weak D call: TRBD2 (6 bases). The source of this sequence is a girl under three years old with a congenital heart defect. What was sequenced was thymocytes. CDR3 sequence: CASTEGGGTDTQYF. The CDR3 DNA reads TGTGCCAGCACCGAAGGAGGGGGCACAGATACGCAGTATTTT.